The entry below gives a single T cell receptor (beta chain) sequence along with its context. Its antigen is still unknown. The data are from a study of cytomegalovirus exposure and HLA in healthy donors (TCRdb year 2017). Study-wide context: According to an earlier analysis of around 600 of the donors, roughly 180 million T cells yielded roughly 110 million unique TCR beta sequences and 276 Gb of sequence data. HLA typing included class I and class II loci at four-digit resolution. Donor age, sex, ethnicity and CMV serostatus were compiled alongside the repertoire data. Of the 350 to 400 genotyped donors, roughly 85% fell in the genetic ancestry cluster associated with self-reported Caucasian donors. The number of typed donors differed by locus: roughly 629-640 for A, B, C, DRB1 and DQB1; 500 to 550 for DQA1; roughly 600 for DPA1; and roughly 470 for DPB1. Genome-wide SNP genotypes for about 65% of the roughly 670 donors were used in a later genetic analysis, which treated that subset as a discovery cohort. To study patterns of TCR occurrence, a later analysis re-analyzed previously published TCR beta repertoires from 666 donors and added high-resolution HLA genotyping. About 300 gigabases of sequencing data and some 85 million unique TCR sequences were included in an early release covering 550 to 800 HLA-typed donors. In an earlier analysis of 587 of the donors, high-throughput TCR beta sequencing was used to judge whether each TCR beta V gene segment behaved as functional or pseudogenic. Four to six DR-DQ haplotypes were handled as single units for association and clustering, since linkage in the cohort was strong. Among under 450 genotyped donors of the cohort, an average of roughly 240,000 unique TCR beta nucleotide sequences were sequenced per donor, around 20% of them non-productive. Along with the roughly 670-subject first cohort, a separate validation cohort of 120 different subjects was used. Every repertoire in the discovery cohort had been generated on one and the same sequencing platform. The T cell repertoires of 670 or so subjects were profiled by immunosequencing and related to cytomegalovirus serostatus. The later analysis used no new phenotypic data to find candidate immune exposures, relying instead on TCR beta sequences and their occurrence across donors. To predict cytomegalovirus infection status, the study brought together high-throughput TCR immunosequencing, statistical association of individual TCRs with disease status, and machine learning. The study aimed to test whether signatures of past pathogen exposure could be identified by cataloging public T cell receptors. Here is what the overall study found, with its caveats: Because counts were too low, seventeen rarely observed V segments, including chromosome 9 orphons, were excluded from the earlier analysis of around 590 of the donors. A cluster of highly shared sequence variants was judged likely to represent a technical artifact of the sequencing pipeline. In a later analysis, HLA-associated TCR beta chains showed more clonal expansion and lower generation probabilities than non-associated chains that were equally common. For the cohort, immune exposure information was limited to CMV serostatus. Presence/absence analyses assumed roughly uniform sequencing depth across donors, an assumption that may not hold. The study listed 150 to 200 TCR beta chains as associated with cytomegalovirus. This cohort had only TCR beta chains sequenced, and the lack of alpha or paired-chain data limited which features could be detected. Cytomegalovirus status was reported to be diagnosed by the classifier with high specificity and sensitivity in both the original and validation cohorts. Compared with the approximately 710-donor mean, donors in an Asian-associated ancestry cluster had fewer N-insertions in productive TCRs, according to a later genetic analysis. In a later analysis, the rate of TCR association differed among HLA loci, with DRB1 alleles having the most associated TCRs and HLA-C alleles having the fewest. A further reported finding was that TCR beta sequences accurately predicted the HLA-A and HLA-B alleles for most subjects in the first cohort. In a later analysis, 15,000 to 20,000 TCR beta sequences were associated with specific HLA alleles at a false discovery rate of 0.05. Assigning TCR associations to individual alleles was difficult when HLA alleles, especially DR and DQ, strongly co-occurred. Some IMGT-functional V segments, including TRBV6-2 and TRBV6-3, could not be told apart with the 87-base-pair reads, so those segments were excluded. Several of the top co-occurrence clusters appeared to be linked to parvovirus B19, influenza, CMV and Epstein-Barr virus, according to a later analysis. In vitro tests confirmed that a few of the cytomegalovirus-associated TCR beta chains recognize cytomegalovirus antigens. Linkage disequilibrium might explain the correlated functional status among segregating V segments, but an unknown experimental factor could not be excluded. According to a later analysis, most CMV-associated TCR beta chains appeared to be HLA-restricted, and the HLA associations seemed to be driven largely by CMV exposure. HLA typing was unavailable for some donors at each locus, so association tests used only the typed subset. Across donors, most TCR sequences were observed very rarely, whereas some public TCRs were present in many individuals. An earlier analysis of 587 of the donors showed that most TCR beta V segments appeared in productive rearrangements either about 87% or about 30% of the time, which broadly matched IMGT annotations. In a later genetic analysis, a missense DCLRE1C variant was associated with V-gene and J-gene trimming of TCR beta chains, and the association was replicated in an independent cohort. It was suggested by the authors that the approach could potentially be generalized to other disease states and immunological phenotypes.

In total, roughly 670 healthy bone marrow donors made up the cohort. All cohort members were sampled while nominally healthy, although unrecorded immune exposures were likely present. The donor was CMV seropositive and belonged to the group of more than 250 seropositive cohort members. Each donor provided a peripheral blood sample, and peripheral blood mononuclear cells were used for TCR beta sequencing. The Qiagen DNeasy Blood Extraction Kit was used to extract genomic DNA from the blood cell samples. In the germline V gene, CDR1 corresponds to KGHSH and CDR2 to LQKENI. The germline V and J ends show losses of 3 bases and 4 bases respectively, and no gene match explains 3 bases of the junction. The CDR3 has 13 amino acids, counting the end cysteine and phenylalanine. This entry keeps only the CDR3 DNA: 39 bases, framed from base 1. Receptor amplification or capture employed the immunoSEQ multiplex PCR assay. For the multiplex PCR, a mixture combining 60 forward primers for TCR Vbeta segments and 13 reverse primers for TCR Jbeta segments was used. A multiplex PCR assay on genomic DNA amplified the CDR3 region of rearranged TCR beta genes. On the Illumina HiSeq System, the amplified TCR beta libraries were sequenced as 87-base-pair reads. The paper's data handling went like this. A later analysis counted some 74 million unique TCR beta chains across the roughly 700 repertoires, and around 9.9 million of these chains were shared by at least two donors. Raw reads were error-corrected and collapsed into unique sequences with a nearest-neighbor algorithm that merged closely related sequences to remove PCR and sequencing errors. CDR3 sequences were aligned to IMGT reference sequences to assign V, D and J gene segments. For a sequence to be retained, a match of at least six nucleotides to both a V gene segment and a J gene segment was required. Rearrangements were classified as productive when the CDR3 lacked stop codons and remained in frame with V and J, and all other rearrangements were classified as non-productive. Following IMGT convention, CDR3 was defined as the stretch from the second conserved V-encoded cysteine to the conserved J-encoded phenylalanine. The earlier analysis of about 640 of the donors excluded any sequence lacking an unambiguous match to a single V gene segment. In an earlier analysis of several hundred of the donors, a V segment was called functional when productive rearrangements were above 56.7%, and segregating when the standard deviation between donors exceeded 5%. To diagnose cytomegalovirus status from the catalog of TCR beta chain sequences, a statistical classification framework was built. In a later analysis, V and J genes were assigned by comparing TCR nucleotide sequences against IMGT/GENE-DB human TR gene sequences. In a later analysis, CDR3 sequences and most-parsimonious VDJ recombination scenarios were assigned using the TCRdist pipeline. In a later analysis, each TCR beta chain was defined by its CDR3 amino acid sequence together with its V-gene family, and reads lacking a unique V-gene family were excluded. In a later analysis, fewer than 650 highly shared, low-generation-probability nucleotide sequences were removed to address suspected cross-contamination and a sequencing artifact. In a later analysis, a clonal expansion index was calculated for each public chain from normalized within-repertoire ranks of inferred template counts. In a later analysis, generation probabilities were computed with a VDJ recombination model fitted to out-of-frame rearrangements, and the resulting probabilities were checked against IGoR. In a later analysis, hypergeometric tests were used to score TCR-TCR, TCR-HLA and TCR-CMV co-occurrence, with a repertoire-size bias correction applied to TCR pairs. A later analysis estimated false discovery rates by permuting HLA or CMV assignments 20 times. In a later analysis, co-occurring TCRs were grouped using DBSCAN, with TCRdist sequence similarity added in when clustering inside HLA-allele-positive subsets. For co-occurrence clustering, repertoires with fewer than 30,000 or more than 120,000 public chains were excluded, along with roughly 5 repertoires with anomalous nucleotide sharing. TCRdb stores this immuneACCESS table with in-frame sequences only. Part of the clones is absent; in the studies checked, under half of the shortfall reflects unresolved V genes, and no reason is known for the rest. V, J and clone size are taken as reported in that table, and D and trimming were inferred from the DNA itself. This sample's table lists around 35,000 clones. Approximately 2% of the sample belongs to the ten largest clones.

The receptor was derived from a woman aged 40 to 49 in good health and CMV-seropositive. The sequenced sample was PBMCs. The V and J segments used are TRBV18 and TRBJ2-7, and 7 junctional nucleotides match TRBD1. The DNA is as follows: TGTGCCAGCTCACCCAAACAGGGGTACGAGCAGTACTTC. This is translated as CASSPKQGYEQYF.